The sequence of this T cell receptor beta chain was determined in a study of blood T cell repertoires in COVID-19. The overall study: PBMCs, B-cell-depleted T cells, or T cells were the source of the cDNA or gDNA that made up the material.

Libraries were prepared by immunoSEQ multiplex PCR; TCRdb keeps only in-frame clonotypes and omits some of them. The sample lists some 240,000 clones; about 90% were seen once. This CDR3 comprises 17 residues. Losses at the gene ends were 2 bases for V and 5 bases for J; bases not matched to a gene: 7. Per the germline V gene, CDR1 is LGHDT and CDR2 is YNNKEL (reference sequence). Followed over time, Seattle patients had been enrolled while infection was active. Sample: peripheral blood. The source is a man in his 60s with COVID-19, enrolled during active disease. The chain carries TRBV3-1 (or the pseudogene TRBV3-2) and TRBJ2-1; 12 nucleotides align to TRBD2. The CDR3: CASSQTGLAGIHNEQFF. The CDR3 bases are TGTGCCAGCAGCCAAACAGGACTAGCGGGGATCCACAATGAGCAGTTCTTC.